A selection of T cell receptor beta chains follows, all from one sample in a study of CD8+CD57+ T cells in acquired aplastic anemia. A single record per CDR3 protein comes from TCRdb applying MiXCR to the reads. The sample includes 150,000 to 200,000 distinct CDR3 sequences, about 47% of them seen just once. The sample comprised sorted CD4+, CD8+, or CD8+CD57+ T cells (not recorded which) from PBMCs. The receptors were gathered from a human donor in good health. CDR3s include the opening cysteine and the closing phenylalanine or tryptophan. The D gene is left open where the match is weak. Rows give clone size only sometimes, using once, few, many, or a class for an expanded clone.

d_call: -; j_call: TRBJ2-5; clone_size: many; v_call: TRBV20-1; cdr3_aa: CSASRKETQYF; cdr3_nt: TGCAGTGCTAGTCGGAAGGAGACCCAGTACTTC
d_call: -; j_call: TRBJ2-3; clone_size: -; v_call: TRBV29-1; cdr3_aa: CSAKFSGITDTQYF; cdr3_nt: TGCAGCGCGAAATTTAGCGGAATCACAGATACGCAGTATTTT
d_call: TRBD2; j_call: TRBJ2-3; clone_size: -; v_call: TRBV19; cdr3_aa: CASGLGDTQYF; cdr3_nt: TGTGCCAGCGGACTAGGAGATACGCAGTATTTT
d_call: -; j_call: TRBJ2-7; clone_size: -; v_call: TRBV7-6; cdr3_aa: CASSLHSSYEQYF; cdr3_nt: TGTGCCAGCAGCTTGCACAGCTCCTACGAGCAGTACTTC
d_call: TRBD2; j_call: TRBJ2-7; clone_size: many; v_call: TRBV4-1; cdr3_aa: CASSQDPALAGAYEQYF; cdr3_nt: TGCGCCAGCAGCCAAGATCCAGCTCTAGCGGGAGCCTACGAGCAGTACTTC
d_call: -; j_call: TRBJ1-1; clone_size: -; v_call: TRBV18; cdr3_aa: CASSPLGRNTEAFF; cdr3_nt: TGTGCCAGCTCACCATTAGGGAGGAACACTGAAGCTTTCTTT
d_call: -; j_call: TRBJ2-2; clone_size: -; v_call: TRBV28; cdr3_aa: CASSFGIRRRLNTGELFF; cdr3_nt: TGTGCCAGCAGTTTTGGCATCCGAAGGAGGCTGAACACCGGGGAGCTGTTTTTT
d_call: -; j_call: TRBJ2-5; clone_size: -; v_call: TRBV20-1; cdr3_aa: CSARDIDFQETQYF; cdr3_nt: TGCAGTGCTAGAGATATCGACTTCCAAGAGACCCAGTACTTC
d_call: -; j_call: TRBJ1-6; clone_size: -; v_call: TRBV9; cdr3_aa: CASSVGAGISGSPLHF; cdr3_nt: TGTGCCAGCAGCGTAGGAGCAGGGATTTCGGGTTCACCCCTCCACTTT
d_call: TRBD1; j_call: TRBJ2-1; clone_size: -; v_call: TRBV11-1; cdr3_aa: CASSLAGTVNNEQFF; cdr3_nt: TGTGCCAGCAGCCTAGCCGGGACAGTTAACAATGAGCAGTTCTTC
d_call: -; j_call: TRBJ2-7; clone_size: many; v_call: TRBV5-5; cdr3_aa: CASSLGAPVSYEQYF; cdr3_nt: TGTGCCAGCAGCTTGGGGGCACCTGTATCCTACGAGCAGTACTTC
d_call: -; j_call: TRBJ2-5; clone_size: many; v_call: TRBV5-1; cdr3_aa: CASSPLAMETQYF; cdr3_nt: TGCGCCAGCAGCCCCTTGGCGATGGAGACCCAGTACTTC
d_call: -; j_call: TRBJ2-5; clone_size: once; v_call: TRBV2; cdr3_aa: CASSPSQGRGETQYF; cdr3_nt: TGTGCCAGCAGCCCCTCCCAGGGACGGGGGGAGACCCAGTACTTC
d_call: -; j_call: TRBJ1-4; clone_size: -; v_call: TRBV5-4; cdr3_aa: CASGLGGNNEKLFF; cdr3_nt: TGTGCCAGCGGCTTAGGCGGTAATAATGAAAAACTGTTTTTT
d_call: -; j_call: TRBJ2-2; clone_size: many; v_call: TRBV19; cdr3_aa: CASSISGELFF; cdr3_nt: TGTGCCAGTAGTATTTCCGGGGAGCTGTTTTTT
d_call: TRBD1; j_call: TRBJ2-1; clone_size: -; v_call: TRBV20-1; cdr3_aa: CSARDFSSGTAYNEQFF; cdr3_nt: TGCAGTGCTAGAGATTTCAGCTCCGGGACAGCCTACAATGAGCAGTTCTTC
d_call: -; j_call: TRBJ2-1; clone_size: few; v_call: TRBV12-3/TRBV12-4; cdr3_aa: CASSLNRGTEQFF; cdr3_nt: TGTGCCAGCAGTTTAAATAGGGGCACTGAGCAGTTCTTC
d_call: -; j_call: TRBJ1-1; clone_size: -; v_call: TRBV4-1; cdr3_aa: CASSTGLLRAEAFF; cdr3_nt: TGCGCCAGCAGCACGGGACTGCTTAGGGCTGAAGCTTTCTTT
d_call: TRBD2; j_call: TRBJ2-7; clone_size: many; v_call: TRBV19; cdr3_aa: CASSVDASSGSYEQYF; cdr3_nt: TGTGCCAGTAGTGTCGATGCGTCTAGCGGTTCCTACGAGCAGTACTTC
d_call: -; j_call: TRBJ1-4; clone_size: many; v_call: TRBV10-1; cdr3_aa: CAAKDGGDTNEKLFF; cdr3_nt: TGCGCCGCTAAAGACGGGGGAGATACTAATGAAAAACTGTTTTTT
d_call: TRBD2; j_call: TRBJ2-1; clone_size: -; v_call: TRBV29-1; cdr3_aa: CSVEKLAGYSYNEQFF; cdr3_nt: TGCAGCGTTGAAAAACTAGCGGGATACTCCTACAATGAGCAGTTCTTC
d_call: -; j_call: TRBJ1-1; clone_size: many; v_call: TRBV12-3/TRBV12-4; cdr3_aa: CASSGGHMNTEAFF; cdr3_nt: TGTGCCAGCAGTGGGGGACATATGAACACTGAAGCTTTCTTT
d_call: TRBD1; j_call: TRBJ1-5; clone_size: many; v_call: TRBV6-1; cdr3_aa: CATKGQYSNQPQHF; cdr3_nt: TGTGCCACCAAGGGACAGTATAGCAATCAGCCCCAGCATTTT
d_call: -; j_call: TRBJ2-7; clone_size: few; v_call: TRBV20-1; cdr3_aa: CSARDLAQDPSYEQYF; cdr3_nt: TGCAGTGCTAGAGATTTAGCGCAGGACCCCTCCTACGAGCAGTACTTC
d_call: -; j_call: TRBJ2-1; clone_size: many; v_call: TRBV6-5; cdr3_aa: CASSYRETNEQFF; cdr3_nt: TGTGCCAGCAGTTACCGCGAGACTAACGAGCAGTTCTTC
d_call: -; j_call: TRBJ1-2; clone_size: -; v_call: TRBV29-1; cdr3_aa: CSVEDSPRYGYTF; cdr3_nt: TGCAGCGTTGAAGACAGTCCACGCTATGGCTACACCTTC
d_call: TRBD2; j_call: TRBJ2-5; clone_size: many; v_call: TRBV29-1; cdr3_aa: CSVEKGLAGAGETQYF; cdr3_nt: TGCAGCGTCGAGAAAGGACTAGCGGGAGCAGGGGAGACCCAGTACTTC
d_call: TRBD1; j_call: TRBJ2-1; clone_size: few; v_call: TRBV29-1; cdr3_aa: CSTDRGDYNEQFF; cdr3_nt: TGCAGCACGGACAGGGGGGACTACAATGAGCAGTTCTTC
d_call: -; j_call: TRBJ1-5; clone_size: -; v_call: TRBV7-8; cdr3_aa: CASSLARLAGVETQHF; cdr3_nt: TGTGCCAGCAGCTTAGCGCGACTAGCGGGAGTAGAGACCCAGCATTTT
d_call: -; j_call: TRBJ1-6; clone_size: few; v_call: TRBV10-1; cdr3_aa: CASSEHRKNSPLHF; cdr3_nt: TGCGCCAGCAGTGAGCACAGGAAGAATTCACCCCTCCACTTT
d_call: -; j_call: TRBJ2-3; clone_size: few; v_call: TRBV11-1; cdr3_aa: CASSQTRLSTDTQYF; cdr3_nt: TGTGCCAGCAGCCAGACACGTTTGAGCACAGATACGCAGTATTTT
d_call: TRBD2; j_call: TRBJ2-7; clone_size: -; v_call: TRBV4-3; cdr3_aa: CASSQGLAGDTYEQYF; cdr3_nt: TGCGCCAGCAGCCAAGGACTAGCGGGGGATACCTACGAGCAGTACTTC
d_call: TRBD1; j_call: TRBJ2-3; clone_size: -; v_call: TRBV10-2; cdr3_aa: CASSSLGQGLKDTQYF; cdr3_nt: TGCGCCAGCAGTAGCTTGGGACAGGGGCTAAAAGATACGCAGTATTTT
d_call: -; j_call: TRBJ2-7; clone_size: many; v_call: TRBV28; cdr3_aa: CASSPQGRPYEQYF; cdr3_nt: TGTGCCAGCAGTCCACAGGGTAGGCCCTACGAGCAGTACTTC
d_call: -; j_call: TRBJ1-1; clone_size: -; v_call: TRBV6-5; cdr3_aa: CASSYRNSGTEAFF; cdr3_nt: TGTGCCAGCAGTTACCGAAATTCAGGGACTGAAGCTTTCTTT
d_call: -; j_call: TRBJ2-1; clone_size: many; v_call: TRBV20-1; cdr3_aa: CSPALRSAKASYNEQFF; cdr3_nt: TGCAGTCCGGCCTTACGAAGCGCGAAAGCCTCCTACAATGAGCAGTTCTTC
d_call: -; j_call: TRBJ2-1; clone_size: many; v_call: TRBV7-3; cdr3_aa: CASSQGWGNEQFF; cdr3_nt: TGTGCCAGCAGCCAAGGTTGGGGAAATGAGCAGTTCTTC
d_call: TRBD1; j_call: TRBJ1-3; clone_size: -; v_call: TRBV2; cdr3_aa: CASSAGQGRTIYF; cdr3_nt: TGTGCCAGCAGTGCGGGACAGGGGCGCACCATATATTTT
d_call: -; j_call: TRBJ2-5; clone_size: few; v_call: TRBV7-9; cdr3_aa: CASTDRGQETQYF; cdr3_nt: TGTGCCAGCACCGACCGAGGGCAAGAGACCCAGTACTTC
d_call: -; j_call: TRBJ1-4; clone_size: -; v_call: TRBV19; cdr3_aa: CASSTVRGEKLFF; cdr3_nt: TGTGCCAGTAGTACGGTCCGGGGCGAAAAACTGTTTTTT
d_call: -; j_call: TRBJ2-2; clone_size: many; v_call: TRBV12-3/TRBV12-4; cdr3_aa: CASSISLLNTGELFF; cdr3_nt: TGTGCCAGCAGTATTAGTCTCCTAAACACCGGGGAGCTGTTTTTT
d_call: -; j_call: TRBJ2-7; clone_size: -; v_call: TRBV7-2; cdr3_aa: CASSFRGSGEQYF; cdr3_nt: TGTGCCAGCAGCTTCCGAGGGAGTGGCGAGCAGTACTTC
d_call: -; j_call: TRBJ2-1; clone_size: -; v_call: TRBV27; cdr3_aa: CASSVRGQSSYNEQFF; cdr3_nt: TGTGCCAGCAGTGTACGCGGGCAGAGCTCCTACAATGAGCAGTTCTTC
d_call: TRBD1; j_call: TRBJ2-3; clone_size: -; v_call: TRBV29-1; cdr3_aa: CSVEGQGIGGTQYF; cdr3_nt: TGCAGCGTCGAGGGACAGGGGATAGGAGGTACGCAGTATTTT
d_call: -; j_call: TRBJ2-1; clone_size: many; v_call: TRBV19; cdr3_aa: CATSGVREQFF; cdr3_nt: TGTGCCACCTCGGGGGTTCGTGAGCAGTTCTTC
d_call: TRBD2; j_call: TRBJ2-7; clone_size: -; v_call: TRBV15; cdr3_aa: CATSSASGTTAYEQYF; cdr3_nt: TGTGCCACCAGCAGCGCCTCCGGGACTACAGCCTACGAGCAGTACTTC
d_call: -; j_call: TRBJ2-1; clone_size: many; v_call: TRBV7-2; cdr3_aa: CASSYLGSQFF; cdr3_nt: TGTGCCAGCAGTTACCTTGGGTCCCAGTTCTTC
d_call: TRBD1; j_call: TRBJ2-5; clone_size: -; v_call: TRBV19; cdr3_aa: CASSFQGDETQYF; cdr3_nt: TGTGCCAGTAGTTTCCAGGGGGACGAGACCCAGTACTTC
d_call: -; j_call: TRBJ2-1; clone_size: once; v_call: TRBV5-8; cdr3_aa: CANSLGTGEQFF; cdr3_nt: TGTGCCAACAGCCTGGGGACGGGTGAGCAGTTCTTC
d_call: TRBD2; j_call: TRBJ2-7; clone_size: -; v_call: TRBV7-6; cdr3_aa: CASSLALERGGGEQYF; cdr3_nt: TGTGCCAGCAGCTTAGCGCTCGAGCGGGGGGGCGGTGAGCAGTACTTC
d_call: TRBD2; j_call: TRBJ2-1; clone_size: many; v_call: TRBV12-3/TRBV12-4; cdr3_aa: CASSTSGRNEQFF; cdr3_nt: TGTGCCAGCAGTACTAGCGGCAGAAATGAGCAGTTCTTC
d_call: TRBD1; j_call: TRBJ1-6; clone_size: -; v_call: TRBV19; cdr3_aa: CASSMGQGYNSPLHF; cdr3_nt: TGTGCCAGTAGTATGGGACAGGGTTATAATTCACCCCTCCACTTT
d_call: -; j_call: TRBJ1-3; clone_size: -; v_call: TRBV2; cdr3_aa: CASSDGSVLPNTIYF; cdr3_nt: TGTGCCAGCAGTGATGGGAGCGTTTTGCCAAACACCATATATTTT
d_call: -; j_call: TRBJ2-3; clone_size: many; v_call: TRBV5-1; cdr3_aa: CASSPTAPDTQYF; cdr3_nt: TGCGCCAGCAGCCCGACGGCCCCAGATACGCAGTATTTT
d_call: -; j_call: TRBJ1-1; clone_size: -; v_call: TRBV4-1; cdr3_aa: CANSQSEGRGTEAFF; cdr3_nt: TGCGCCAACAGCCAATCCGAGGGACGGGGCACTGAAGCTTTCTTT
d_call: -; j_call: TRBJ1-2; clone_size: -; v_call: TRBV15; cdr3_aa: CATSKVAANYGYTF; cdr3_nt: TGTGCCACCAGCAAGGTTGCAGCTAACTATGGCTACACCTTC
d_call: -; j_call: TRBJ2-5; clone_size: many; v_call: TRBV4-1; cdr3_aa: CASSRQGFGQETQYF; cdr3_nt: TGCGCCAGCAGCCGTCAGGGGTTTGGTCAAGAGACCCAGTACTTC
d_call: -; j_call: TRBJ2-4; clone_size: -; v_call: TRBV12-3/TRBV12-4; cdr3_aa: CASSQGGAKNIQYF; cdr3_nt: TGTGCCAGCAGTCAGGGGGGGGCCAAAAACATTCAGTACTTC
d_call: -; j_call: TRBJ1-2; clone_size: many; v_call: TRBV5-6; cdr3_aa: CASTRGSNYGYTF; cdr3_nt: TGTGCCAGCACCCGGGGGTCTAACTATGGCTACACCTTC
d_call: TRBD1; j_call: TRBJ2-7; clone_size: -; v_call: TRBV4-1; cdr3_aa: CASSRSGTGVAEQYF; cdr3_nt: TGCGCCAGCAGCCGGTCCGGGACAGGGGTGGCCGAGCAGTACTTC